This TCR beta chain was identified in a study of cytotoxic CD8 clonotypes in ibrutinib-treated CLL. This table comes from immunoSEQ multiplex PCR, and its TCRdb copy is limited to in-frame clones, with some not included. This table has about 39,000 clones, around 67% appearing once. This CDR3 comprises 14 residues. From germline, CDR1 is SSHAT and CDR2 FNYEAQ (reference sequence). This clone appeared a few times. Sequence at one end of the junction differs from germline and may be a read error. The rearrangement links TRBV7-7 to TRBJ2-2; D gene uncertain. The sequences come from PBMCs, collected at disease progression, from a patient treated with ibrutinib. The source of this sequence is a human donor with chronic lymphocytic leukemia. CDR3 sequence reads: CASSAIEPAGELFF. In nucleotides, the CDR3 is TGTGCTAGCAGCGCCATCGAGCCTGCCGGGGAGCTGTTTTTT.